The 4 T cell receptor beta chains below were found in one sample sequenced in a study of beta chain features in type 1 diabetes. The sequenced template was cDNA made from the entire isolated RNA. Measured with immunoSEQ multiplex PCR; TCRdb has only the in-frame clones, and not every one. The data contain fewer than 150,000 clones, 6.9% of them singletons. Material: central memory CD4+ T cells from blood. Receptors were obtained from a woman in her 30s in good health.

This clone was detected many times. The CDR3: CASSFPGGVGEQYF. In nucleotides, the CDR3 is TGTGCCAGCAGTTTTCCGGGAGGGGTGGGAGAGCAGTACTTC. V and J are TRBV28 and TRBJ2-7; 8 nucleotides match TRBD2. The V and J ends lost 3 bases and 7 bases, in that order; junction bases with no gene match: 8. Germline assignment: CDR1 MDHEN and CDR2 SYDVKM. This CDR3 has 14 amino acids. Using reference TRBV28 and TRBJ2-7 for the parts outside the CDR3, the full variable domain is DVKVTQSSRYLVKRTGEKVFLECVQDMDHENMFWYRQDPGLGLRLIYFSYDVKMKEKGDIPEGYSVSREKKERFSLILESASTNQTSMYLCASSFPGGVGEQYFGPGTRLTVT.

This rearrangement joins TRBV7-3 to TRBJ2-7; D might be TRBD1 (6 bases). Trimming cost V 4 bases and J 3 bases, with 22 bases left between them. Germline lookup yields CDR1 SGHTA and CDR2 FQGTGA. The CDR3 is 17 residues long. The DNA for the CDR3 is TGTGCCAGCAGCTCACCCTCTTGGGGGCGGTTGAACTACGAGCAGTACTTC. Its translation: CASSSPSWGRLNYEQYF.

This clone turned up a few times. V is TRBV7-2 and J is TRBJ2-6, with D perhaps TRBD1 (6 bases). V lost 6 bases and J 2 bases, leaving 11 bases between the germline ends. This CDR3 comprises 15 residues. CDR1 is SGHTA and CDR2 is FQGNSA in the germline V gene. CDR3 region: CASRRRGAGANVLTF. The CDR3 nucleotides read TGTGCCAGCAGACGCAGGGGAGCTGGGGCCAACGTCCTGACTTTC.

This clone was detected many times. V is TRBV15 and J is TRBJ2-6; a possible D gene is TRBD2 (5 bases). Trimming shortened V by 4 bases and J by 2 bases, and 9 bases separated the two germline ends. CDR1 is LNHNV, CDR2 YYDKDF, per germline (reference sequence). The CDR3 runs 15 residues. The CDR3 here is CATSKSGTGANVLTF. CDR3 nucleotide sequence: TGTGCCACCAGCAAATCGGGGACTGGGGCCAACGTCCTGACTTTC.